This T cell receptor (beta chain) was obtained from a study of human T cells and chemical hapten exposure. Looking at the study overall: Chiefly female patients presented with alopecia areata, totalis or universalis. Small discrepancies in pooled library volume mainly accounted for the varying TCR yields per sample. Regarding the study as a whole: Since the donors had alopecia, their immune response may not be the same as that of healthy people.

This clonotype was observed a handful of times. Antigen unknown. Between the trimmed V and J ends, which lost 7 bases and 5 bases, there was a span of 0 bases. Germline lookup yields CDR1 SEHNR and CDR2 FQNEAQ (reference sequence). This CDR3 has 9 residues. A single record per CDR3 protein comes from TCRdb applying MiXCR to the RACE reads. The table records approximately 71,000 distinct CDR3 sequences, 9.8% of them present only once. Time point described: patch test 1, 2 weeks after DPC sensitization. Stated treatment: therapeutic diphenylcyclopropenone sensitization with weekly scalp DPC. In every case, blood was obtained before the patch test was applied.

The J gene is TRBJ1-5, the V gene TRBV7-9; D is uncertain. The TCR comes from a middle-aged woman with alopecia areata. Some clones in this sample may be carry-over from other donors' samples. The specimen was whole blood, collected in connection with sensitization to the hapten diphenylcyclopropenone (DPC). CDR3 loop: CASNQPQHF. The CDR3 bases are TGTGCCAGCAATCAGCCCCAGCATTTT.